This T cell receptor (beta chain) was documented in a study of cytomegalovirus exposure and HLA in healthy donors. Study findings and constraints: There were some public TCRs occurring in many donors, but most TCR sequences were rare. Near-uniform donor sequencing depth was presumed by presence/absence analyses. HLA allele associations emerged for roughly 17,000 TCR beta sequences in a later analysis, at 0.05 false discovery rate. In a later analysis, parvovirus B19, influenza, CMV and Epstein-Barr virus appeared linked to several top co-occurrence clusters.

Use of 60 Vbeta and 13 Jbeta primers characterized the PCR. Clones were sequenced by immunoSEQ multiplex PCR, and TCRdb holds only the in-frame ones, with some missing. The table has 250,000 to 350,000 clones, just over 70% seen once. With 1 base clipped from V and 4 bases from J, the junction kept 5 bases outside the gene matches. The CDR3 is 16 residues long. The germline V gene encodes CDR1 LNHNV and CDR2 YYDKDF (reference sequence). To note about this clone: What it binds is not known.

The chain employs TRBV15 and TRBJ1-5, with 9 bases aligning to TRBD1. This clonotype was sampled from a female donor in good health and CMV-seronegative. The sample comprised PBMCs. CDR3: CATSRADRGYNQPQHF. CDR3 DNA sequence: TGTGCCACCAGCAGAGCCGACAGGGGGTATAATCAGCCCCAGCATTTT.